A single sample is the source of the 3 T cell receptor beta chains below, sequenced in a study of blood T cell repertoires in COVID-19. This table comes from immunoSEQ multiplex PCR, and its TCRdb copy is limited to in-frame clones, with some not included. The sample consists of 150,000 to 170,000 clones, around three quarters of them appearing once. Sequenced sample: peripheral blood. Receptors were obtained from an elderly man with acute or convalescent COVID-19.

This clone was seen many times. The V call is TRBV11-1, the J call TRBJ2-7; D perhaps matches TRBD2 (6 bases). The CDR3 extends over 15 amino acids. Germline assignment: CDR1 SGHAT and CDR2 FQDESV (reference sequence). The V gene lost 5 bases and the J gene lost 8 bases, with 22 bases spanning the gap. CDR3 DNA: TGTGCCAGCAGCCTATCACCGACGACTAGTCCCAAGCAGTACGTC. This sequence encodes CASSLSPTTSPKQYV.

This rearrangement joins TRBV21-1 to TRBJ2-6; TRBD1, the D gene given by the table, was not confirmed from the DNA. TRBV21-1 is a pseudogene locus. The CDR3 runs 15 residues. In nucleotides, the CDR3 is TGTGCCAGCAACAGGGGTTGGAGAGGGGCCAACGTCCTGACTTTC. Translated, it gives CASNRGWRGANVLTF.

The chain links TRBV6-1 to TRBJ2-7; 7 positions agree with TRBD1. Germline loops: CDR1 MNHNS, CDR2 SASEGT. The CDR3 sequence is 15 residues long. V trimming: 0 bases; J trimming: 2 bases; junction bases outside the gene matches: 4. This CDR3 is CASSEAVGTAYEQYF. The CDR3 DNA reads TGTGCCAGCAGTGAAGCAGTAGGGACAGCCTACGAGCAGTACTTC.